The 15 T cell receptor beta chains reported below all come from one sample, sequenced in a study of blood T cell repertoires in COVID-19. TCRdb's table, derived via immunoSEQ multiplex PCR, lists solely in-frame clones and lacks some. The sample holds 150,000 to 200,000 clones; more than 75% are singletons and the top ten take about 4.5%. Sequences were obtained from peripheral blood. Receptors originate from a human donor in a cohort sampled during active COVID-19.

The chain carries TRBV5-1 and TRBJ2-7, with 12 bases fitting TRBD2. Germline CDR1 is SGHRS and CDR2 is YFSETQ. The CDR3 spans 15 residues. V shed 4 bases and J 4 bases; nucleotides not matched to a gene: 6. The CDR3 here is CASSRTSGAQYEQYF. The CDR3 DNA reads TGCGCCAGCAGCCGGACTAGCGGGGCTCAATACGAGCAGTACTTC.

This clone has a single count. The chain employs TRBV3-1 (or the pseudogene TRBV3-2) and TRBJ2-6, with TRBD2 matching over 12 bases. CDR1 LGHDT and CDR2 YNNKEL come from the germline V gene (reference sequence). This CDR3 region has 20 residues. The V and J ends lost 1 base and 2 bases, in that order; junction bases with no gene match: 9. Here the CDR3 DNA reads TGTGCCAGCAGCCAAGGACTAGCGGGAGTTTTTTTAACTGGGGCCAACGTCCTGACTTTC. This codes for CASSQGLAGVFLTGANVLTF.

CDR3 sequence (DNA): TGTGCCAGCAGCGAGATAGGCGGGGATTCCTACGAGCAGTACTTC. It is translated as CASSEIGGDSYEQYF. The chain recombines TRBV28 with TRBJ2-7; D possibly corresponds to TRBD2 (6 bases). CDR3 size: 15 residues. In germline, CDR1 is MDHEN, CDR2 SYDVKM. Trimming shortened V by 6 bases and J by 1 base, and 16 bases separated the two germline ends.

The chain has TRBV5-4 and TRBJ2-1; no firm D call. This CDR3 contains 16 residues. Trimming took 0 bases from V and 5 from J, leaving 15 bases between them. From germline, CDR1 is SGHNT and CDR2 YYREEE (reference sequence). In nucleotides, the CDR3 is TGTGCCAGCAGCTTGGATGGCGGTAGCCGAAACAATGAGCAGTTCTTC. Translated, it gives CASSLDGGSRNNEQFF.

J is TRBJ2-6 and V is TRBV4-1, with D possibly matching TRBD1 (6 bases). Germline CDR1 MGHRA, CDR2 YSYEKL. The V end was cut by 2 bases, the J end by 0 bases, with 20 bases between. The CDR3 has 20 amino acids. The CDR3 DNA sequence: TGCGCCAGCAGCCAATGGGGGATCCCAAGGGGGACCTCTGGGGCCAACGTCCTGACTTTC. This gives the protein CASSQWGIPRGTSGANVLTF.

V and J are TRBV19 and TRBJ2-7, with 7 bases matching TRBD2. The J segment lost 2 bases and the V segment lost 8 bases, leaving 6 bases of the junction unmatched. In germline, CDR1 is LNHDA, CDR2 SQIVND (reference sequence). The CDR3 extends over 13 amino acids. The CDR3 spells CASSAGTTYEQYF. The DNA of the CDR3 is TGTGCCAGTTCAGCAGGGACTACCTACGAGCAGTACTTC.

This clone came up once. The J gene is TRBJ2-6, the V gene TRBV29-1, with D maybe TRBD1 (5 bases). Trimming removed 6 bases from V and 0 bases from J, with 9 bases in between. The CDR3 covers 14 residues. Germline V gene data show CDR1 as SQVTM and CDR2 as ANQGSEA. The CDR3 protein is CSVQGFSGANVLTF. The CDR3 bases are TGCAGCGTGCAGGGTTTCTCTGGGGCCAACGTCCTGACTTTC.

V and J are TRBV18 and TRBJ2-4; D possibly corresponds to TRBD2 (5 bases). The CDR3 is made up of 15 amino acids. V gave up 0 bases and J gave up 8 bases, with 14 bases separating them. Germline V gene sequence: CDR1 KGHSH, CDR2 LQKENI. This CDR3 is CASSPPGGSVDIQYF. As DNA, the CDR3 is TGTGCCAGCTCACCACCGGGTGGGAGTGTAGACATTCAGTACTTC.

The V call is TRBV7-6, the J call TRBJ2-1; 8 nucleotides agree with TRBD2. Germline-derived CDR1 and CDR2 are SGHVS and FNYEAQ. CDR3 length: 15 amino acids. V was clipped by 1 base and J by 5 bases; unmatched bases: 4. This chain's CDR3 is CASSLGAGGDNEQFF. CDR3 nucleotides: TGTGCCAGCAGCTTAGGTGCGGGAGGCGACAATGAGCAGTTCTTC.

The chain links TRBV19 to TRBJ2-5; TRBD2 agrees at 12 bases. This CDR3 region has 18 residues. Per the germline V gene, CDR1 is LNHDA and CDR2 is SQIVND (reference sequence). After removal of 5 bases from V and 4 bases from J, the junction contained 14 bases not matched to a gene. CDR3 coding DNA: TGTGCCAGTAGTGCCCACTACGGACTAGCGGGATCAGGAGAGACCCAGTACTTC. Translated: CASSAHYGLAGSGETQYF.

This sequence joins TRBV2 and TRBJ2-1, with 10 bases aligning to TRBD2. Per germline, CDR1 SNHLY and CDR2 FYNNEI. The trim removed 4 bases at V and 0 bases at J, leaving 9 bases unmatched. The CDR3 covers 18 residues. The CDR3 coding sequence is TGTGCCAGCAGTGCTATTAGCGGGAGGTCCAGCTCCTACAATGAGCAGTTCTTC. Its protein is CASSAISGRSSSYNEQFF.

The chain recombines TRBV18 with TRBJ2-7; 9 bases align to TRBD1. The junction had 6 bases not matched to a gene; V was cut back by 3 bases and J by 6 bases. CDR1 and CDR2 (germline): KGHSH, LQKENI. CDR3 length: 14 residues. CDR3 DNA sequence: TGTGCCAGCTCACCTAAACAGGGGGCGGGCGAGCAGTACTTC. Translated, it gives CASSPKQGAGEQYF.

This sequence joins TRBV20-1 and TRBJ2-7, with D possibly matching TRBD2 (5 bases). V was pared by 7 bases and J by 4 bases, with 8 bases between. CDR1 DFQATT and CDR2 SNEGSKA come from the germline V gene (reference sequence). The CDR3 length is 10 residues. The CDR3 loop is CSVLDYEQYF. The DNA for the CDR3 is TGCAGTGTACTAGATTACGAGCAGTACTTC.

This rearrangement joins TRBV18 to TRBJ1-3; 8 bases line up with TRBD1. This CDR3 comprises 14 residues. Germline V CDR1 and CDR2: KGHSH, LQKENI. V dropped 4 bases and J dropped 9; count of bases not matched to a gene: 8. The CDR3 bases are TGTGCCAGCTCACTAGGGACAGGTCAGCGCACCATATATTTT. This sequence encodes CASSLGTGQRTIYF. Full variable domain (remainder filled in from reference TRBV18 and TRBJ1-3): NAGVMQNPRHLVRRRGQEARLRCSPMKGHSHVYWYRQLPEEGLKFMVYLQKENIIDESGMPKERFSAEFPKEGPSILRIQQVVRGDSAAYFCASSLGTGQRTIYFGEGSWLTVV.

V and J are TRBV3-1 (or the pseudogene TRBV3-2) and TRBJ2-1, with 8 bases identical to TRBD1. This CDR3 is built from 14 residues. The germline V gene encodes CDR1 LGHDT and CDR2 YNNKEL (reference sequence). J was trimmed by 10 bases and V by 3 bases; bases with no gene match: 8. The CDR3, as DNA: TGTGCCAGCAGCCAGTCGACAGGGGTTCGCGAGCAGTTCTTC. Its protein is CASSQSTGVREQFF.